Below, one T cell receptor beta chain is given with its context. What it recognizes is unknown. The method was immunoSEQ multiplex PCR; TCRdb's version includes in-frame clones alone and lacks a portion of them. The sample records more than 90,000 clones, about 91% being singletons. Germline CDR1 and CDR2: MGHRA and YSYEKL. The CDR3 loop spans 15 amino acids. V dropped 5 bases and J dropped 2; count of bases not matched to a gene: 3. This sample was included in a study of Tregs in tolerant kidney transplant recipients. General study findings and limits: Biological reproducibility was not directly addressed, but technical replication error appeared minimal.

Sequencing was performed on CD4+ T cells from blood. The genes are TRBV4-1 and TRBJ2-1; 10 bases align to TRBD2. This sequence originates from a human donor in good health. CDR3 nucleotides: TGCGCCAGCAGCACTAGCGGGACTACCTACAATGAGCAGTTCTTC. Translated, it gives CASSTSGTTYNEQFF.